Listed below are T cell receptor beta chains from one sample, sequenced in a study of blood T cell repertoires in COVID-19. Profiled with immunoSEQ multiplex PCR; TCRdb holds only in-frame clones, not every one. The data contain around 250,000 clones, approximately 86% of them singletons. The sequenced material came from peripheral blood. The receptors stem from a woman in her sixties or seventies who had recovered from COVID-19. Each CDR3 is given with its conserved first and last residue. A D gene is named only where the DNA matches it firmly. Only some rows state a clone size, as once, few, many or a class for expanded clones.

j_gene: TRBJ2-1
v_gene: TRBV7-9
abundance: .
d_gene: .
CDR3nt: TGTGCCAGCAGCCCCGACACCCACTCCTACAATGAGCAGTTCTTC
CDR3aa: CASSPDTHSYNEQFF

j_gene: TRBJ2-7
v_gene: TRBV2
abundance: .
d_gene: TRBD1
CDR3nt: TGTGCCGCCCAAGGGTCCAGGGGGTACGAGCAGTACTTC
CDR3aa: CAAQGSRGYEQYF

j_gene: TRBJ1-1
v_gene: TRBV7-2
abundance: .
d_gene: TRBD1
CDR3nt: TGTGCCAGCAGCTGGGACAGGGACACTGAAGCTTTCTTT
CDR3aa: CASSWDRDTEAFF

j_gene: TRBJ2-3
v_gene: TRBV7-6
abundance: .
d_gene: .
CDR3nt: TGTGCCAGCAGCCATTCTCGGGGTTTCACAGATACGCAGTATTTT
CDR3aa: CASSHSRGFTDTQYF

j_gene: TRBJ1-2
v_gene: TRBV6-5
abundance: .
d_gene: .
CDR3nt: TGTGCCAGCGTACTACATCGGACAATTGATGGTGGCTACACCTTC
CDR3aa: CASVLHRTIDGGYTF

j_gene: TRBJ2-2
v_gene: TRBV6-1
abundance: .
d_gene: .
CDR3nt: TGTGCCAGCAGTGAATATCCCGGGGAGCTGTTTTTT
CDR3aa: CASSEYPGELFF

j_gene: TRBJ2-3
v_gene: TRBV5-4
abundance: .
d_gene: TRBD2
CDR3nt: TGTGCCAGCAGCCCCCCACGAGGATGGCGGGGGGGGACAGATACGCAGTATTTT
CDR3aa: CASSPPRGWRGGTDTQYF

j_gene: TRBJ2-7
v_gene: TRBV6-5
abundance: .
d_gene: .
CDR3nt: TGTGCCAGCAGCCTCGACTCAAGCTCCTACGAGCAGTACTTC
CDR3aa: CASSLDSSSYEQYF

j_gene: TRBJ2-1
v_gene: TRBV7-8
abundance: once
d_gene: TRBD1
CDR3nt: TGTGCCAGCAGCTTAGGGACGGGGACAGGGGTGGGAAATGAGCAGTTCTTC
CDR3aa: CASSLGTGTGVGNEQFF

j_gene: TRBJ1-1
v_gene: TRBV19
abundance: .
d_gene: TRBD1
CDR3nt: TGTGCCAGTAGTATCCGCAGGGGGATGAACACTGAAGCTTTCTTT
CDR3aa: CASSIRRGMNTEAFF

j_gene: TRBJ2-1
v_gene: TRBV1
abundance: .
d_gene: .
CDR3nt: TGCACCAGCAGCCAAGATAAGGCGGGGGGGCGCGATGAGCAGTTCTTC
CDR3aa: CTSSQDKAGGRDEQFF

j_gene: TRBJ1-2
v_gene: TRBV28
abundance: .
d_gene: .
CDR3nt: TGTGCCAGCAGTTTAAACCCCCGGAGTGGCTACACCTTC
CDR3aa: CASSLNPRSGYTF

j_gene: TRBJ1-1
v_gene: TRBV5-8
abundance: .
d_gene: .
CDR3nt: TGTGCCAGCAGCTTCAGCGAGAACACTGAAGCTTTCTTT
CDR3aa: CASSFSENTEAFF

j_gene: TRBJ1-5
v_gene: TRBV18
abundance: .
d_gene: TRBD1
CDR3nt: TGTGCCAGCTCACTCTCTCAGGGGGTCAATCAGCCCCAGCATTTT
CDR3aa: CASSLSQGVNQPQHF

j_gene: TRBJ2-7
v_gene: TRBV19
abundance: .
d_gene: TRBD1
CDR3nt: TGTGCCAGTAGCCGGAGTATCGGACAGGGGATTTACGAGCAGTACTTC
CDR3aa: CASSRSIGQGIYEQYF

j_gene: TRBJ1-1
v_gene: TRBV2
abundance: once
d_gene: .
CDR3nt: TGTGCCAGCAGTGTACAAGGTGGGGGCGAAGCTTTCTTT
CDR3aa: CASSVQGGGEAFF

j_gene: TRBJ2-1
v_gene: TRBV7-2
abundance: .
d_gene: .
CDR3nt: TGTGCCAGCAGCTTAGAGTGGGCTACCAATGAGCAGTTCTTC
CDR3aa: CASSLEWATNEQFF

j_gene: TRBJ1-2
v_gene: TRBV19
abundance: .
d_gene: TRBD1
CDR3nt: TGTGCCAGTAGGGACAGGGGCGGACTTAGGAGGGGCTACACCTTC
CDR3aa: CASRDRGGLRRGYTF

j_gene: TRBJ2-5
v_gene: TRBV2
abundance: .
d_gene: .
CDR3nt: TGTGCCAGCAAGGTCCAGAGGGGGGGAGAAGAGACCCAGTACTTC
CDR3aa: CASKVQRGGEETQYF

j_gene: TRBJ1-5
v_gene: TRBV2
abundance: few
d_gene: TRBD1
CDR3nt: TGTGCCAGCAGTGCGGGACAGGGGGCAGGGAGGAATCAGCCCCAGCATTTT
CDR3aa: CASSAGQGAGRNQPQHF

j_gene: TRBJ2-6
v_gene: TRBV2
abundance: .
d_gene: .
CDR3nt: TGTGCCAGCAGTGATGACTCCGGCTCTGGGGCCAACGTCCTGACTTTC
CDR3aa: CASSDDSGSGANVLTF

j_gene: TRBJ2-3
v_gene: TRBV28
abundance: .
d_gene: .
CDR3nt: TGTGCCAGCAGTTTTGTGCTCTCCACTCGCACAGATACGCAGTATTTT
CDR3aa: CASSFVLSTRTDTQYF

j_gene: TRBJ2-5
v_gene: TRBV29-1
abundance: .
d_gene: TRBD1
CDR3nt: TGCAGCGGCCCCGGGACAGTTTCCAAGGTATGGCAAGAGACCCAGTACTTC
CDR3aa: CSGPGTVSKVWQETQYF

j_gene: TRBJ2-5
v_gene: TRBV3-1/TRBV3-2
abundance: .
d_gene: .
CDR3nt: TGTGCCAGCAGCCAACCTGGGGGGGCAAGGGACGGAGAGACCCAGTACTTC
CDR3aa: CASSQPGGARDGETQYF

j_gene: TRBJ1-5
v_gene: TRBV9
abundance: .
d_gene: .
CDR3nt: TGTGCCAGCAGTCAATCAGGGTATAGCAATCAGCCCCAGCATTTT
CDR3aa: CASSQSGYSNQPQHF

j_gene: TRBJ2-3
v_gene: TRBV19
abundance: .
d_gene: TRBD2
CDR3nt: TGTGCCAGTAGTACCAGCGGGGTGTACGGTACGCAGTATTTT
CDR3aa: CASSTSGVYGTQYF

j_gene: TRBJ2-7
v_gene: TRBV29-1
abundance: once
d_gene: TRBD1
CDR3nt: TGCAGCGTGGACCCGGGACAGGGGGTGCAGTACTTC
CDR3aa: CSVDPGQGVQYF

j_gene: TRBJ1-3
v_gene: TRBV3-1/TRBV3-2
abundance: .
d_gene: TRBD1
CDR3nt: TGTGCCAGCAGCCAAAAGGAAGGGACAGGGCTCGGAAACACCATATATTTT
CDR3aa: CASSQKEGTGLGNTIYF

j_gene: TRBJ2-5
v_gene: TRBV20-1
abundance: few
d_gene: .
CDR3nt: TGCAGTGCCACACGGGAGCGGGCCCAGTACTTC
CDR3aa: CSATRERAQYF